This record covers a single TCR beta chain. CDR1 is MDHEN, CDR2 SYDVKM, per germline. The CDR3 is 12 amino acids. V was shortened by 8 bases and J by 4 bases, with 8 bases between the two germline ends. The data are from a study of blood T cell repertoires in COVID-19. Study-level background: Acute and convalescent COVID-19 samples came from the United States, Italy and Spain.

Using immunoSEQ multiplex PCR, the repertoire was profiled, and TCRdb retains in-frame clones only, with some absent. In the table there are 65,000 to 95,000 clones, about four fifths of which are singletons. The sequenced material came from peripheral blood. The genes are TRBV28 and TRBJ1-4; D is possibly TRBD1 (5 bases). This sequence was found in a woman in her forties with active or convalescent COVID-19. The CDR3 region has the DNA TGTGCCAGCTGCGGGGGTAATGAAAAACTGTTTTTT. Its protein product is CASCGGNEKLFF.